This T cell receptor (beta chain) emerged from a study of CXCR3-negative and CXCR3-positive naive CD8 T cells. Study-level results: Naive cells with CXCR3 showed TRB CDR3s that were more hydrophobic than those in CXCR3-negative naive cells. CXCR3 expression partially decreased after cryopreservation; most assays used fresh PBMCs. TRBV-TRBJ usage matched between naive CXCR3-negative and CXCR3-positive cells but not between memory cells.

On this clonotype itself: The antigen is not known.

Germline V lookup: CDR1 SGHRS, CDR2 YFSETQ. This CDR3 comprises 15 residues. Through 5' RACE with UMI labels, the TRB cDNA libraries were prepared. TCRdb re-called the 5' RACE reads; every CDR3 protein appears as one record, without DNA. The sample data list fewer than 90,000 distinct CDR3 sequences. Sample: naive CXCR3+ CD8+ T cells from blood. Subset noted: CD45RO-CCR7+CD27+CD95- naive CD8+ T cells expressing CXCR3 (TNR3+). This chain links TRBV5-1 with TRBJ2-5; the TRBD2 assignment by TCRdb is unverifiable without DNA. The receptor's source is a human donor in good health. Some clones in this sample may be carry-over from other donors' samples. CDR3 region: CASSLGERSQETQYF.